Listed below are T cell receptor beta chains from one sample, sequenced in a study of vaccination and CD4 T cells after COVID-19. These receptors have no known antigen. A single record per CDR3 protein comes from TCRdb applying MiXCR to the PCR reads. The sample gives roughly 19,000 distinct CDR3 sequences, 60% to 70% of which show up once; 7.8% is in the top ten. Sequencing input: CD4+ T cells from blood, cultured in vitro. Receptors originate from a human donor who had recovered from COVID-19. CDR3s include the opening cysteine and the closing phenylalanine or tryptophan. D genes are given only for firm matches. Expanded clones get a size class; other rows say once, few or many, or leave the size out.

TRBJ1-1,-,-,TRBV5-1,14,CASSWSGGDTEAFF,TGCGCCAGCAGCTGGTCCGGGGGGGACACTGAAGCTTTCTTT
TRBJ1-2,-,-,TRBV20-1,15,CSASPPDTFIYGYTF,TGCAGTGCTAGCCCTCCGGACACCTTCATCTATGGCTACACCTTC
TRBJ1-2,-,-,TRBV7-9,12,CASSSWGGGYTF,TGTGCCAGCAGCAGCTGGGGAGGTGGCTACACCTTC
TRBJ2-1,-,-,TRBV7-9,14,CASSLDSSYNEQFF,TGTGCCAGCAGCTTGGACAGCTCCTACAATGAGCAGTTCTTC
TRBJ1-2,-,once,TRBV20-1,12,CSARERDYGYTF,TGCAGTGCTAGAGAGCGGGATTATGGCTACACCTTC
TRBJ1-2,-,few,TRBV28,16,CASSLDGYLANYGYTF,TGTGCCAGCAGTTTAGACGGGTACTTAGCTAACTATGGCTACACCTTC
TRBJ1-2,-,-,TRBV5-1,14,CASSPGGANYGYTF,TGCGCCAGCAGTCCAGGAGGAGCTAACTATGGCTACACCTTC
TRBJ1-5,TRBD1,-,TRBV2,13,CASNRGSGQPQHF,TGTGCCAGCAACAGGGGTTCAGGCCAGCCCCAGCATTTT
TRBJ1-6,-,-,TRBV7-2,12,CASSSQDSPLHF,TGTGCCAGCAGCTCACAGGATTCACCCCTCCACTTT
TRBJ2-1,-,-,TRBV5-4,14,CASGERGVFDEQFF,TGTGCCAGCGGCGAGAGGGGGGTATTCGATGAGCAGTTCTTC
TRBJ2-7,TRBD2,-,TRBV6-5,15,CASSYSASGNYEQYF,TGTGCCAGCAGTTACTCGGCTAGCGGGAACTACGAGCAGTACTTC
TRBJ1-1,TRBD1,-,TRBV2,14,CASSGRDRATEAFF,TGTGCCAGCAGCGGCCGGGACAGGGCCACTGAAGCTTTCTTT
TRBJ1-5,-,-,TRBV20-1,13,CSARSDSNQPQHF,TGCAGTGCTAGGTCGGATAGCAATCAGCCCCAGCATTTT
TRBJ2-1,-,-,TRBV18,17,CASSPPLGVRSYNEQFF,TGTGCCAGCTCACCACCCCTTGGGGTCCGCTCCTACAATGAGCAGTTCTTC
TRBJ1-2,-,few,TRBV6-1,14,CASKEGVANYGYTF,TGTGCCAGCAAAGAGGGCGTCGCTAACTATGGCTACACCTTC
TRBJ1-2,-,-,TRBV21-1,19,CASSKESGPIRGAGYGYTF,TGTGCCAGCAGCAAGGAATCGGGGCCTATTCGGGGGGCAGGCTATGGCTACACCTTC
TRBJ1-5,-,-,TRBV19,16,CASSILGRALNQPQHF,TGTGCCAGTAGTATATTGGGCAGGGCTCTGAATCAGCCCCAGCATTTT
TRBJ2-7,-,-,TRBV12-3/TRBV12-4,13,CASSRGRIYEQYF,TGTGCCAGCAGCAGGGGACGGATATACGAGCAGTACTTC
TRBJ1-2,-,-,TRBV20-1,15,CSARRSNREVPGYTF,TGCAGTGCTAGACGAAGTAACAGGGAGGTTCCTGGCTACACCTTC
TRBJ2-5,TRBD2,-,TRBV7-6,16,CASSLDLLAGVETQYF,TGTGCCAGCAGCTTAGATTTACTAGCGGGAGTTGAGACCCAGTACTTC
TRBJ2-5,-,-,TRBV5-4,15,CASSLQLAGQETQYF,TGTGCCAGCAGCTTACAACTAGCAGGTCAAGAGACCCAGTACTTC
TRBJ1-1,TRBD1,-,TRBV20-1,14,CSARRSRGQTEAFF,TGCAGTGCTAGACGGAGCAGGGGGCAAACTGAAGCTTTCTTT
TRBJ1-6,-,-,TRBV2,12,CASRTDSGPLHF,TGTGCCAGCAGGACGGACAGCGGCCCCCTCCACTTT
TRBJ1-1,-,-,TRBV20-1,13,CSARDRRNTEAFF,TGCAGTGCTAGAGATAGACGTAACACTGAAGCTTTCTTT
TRBJ1-1,-,-,TRBV20-1,12,CSAPGDGPEAFF,TGCAGTGCTCCCGGCGACGGGCCTGAAGCTTTCTTT
TRBJ2-3,-,-,TRBV27,14,CASSPSGLRGAQYF,TGTGCCAGCAGTCCTTCCGGGCTGAGGGGGGCGCAGTATTTT
TRBJ1-2,-,-,TRBV7-8,13,CASSLVWDGGYTF,TGTGCCAGCAGCTTAGTCTGGGACGGAGGCTACACCTTC
TRBJ1-2,-,few,TRBV28,14,CASSFEIANYGYTF,TGTGCCAGCAGCTTCGAGATAGCTAACTATGGCTACACCTTC
TRBJ1-2,TRBD1,-,TRBV28,16,CATDPSPGQGVRGYTF,TGTGCCACCGATCCAAGCCCGGGACAGGGGGTTCGCGGCTACACCTTC
TRBJ1-5,-,-,TRBV6-1,13,CASMGSKNQPQHF,TGTGCCAGCATGGGGAGTAAAAATCAGCCCCAGCATTTT
TRBJ1-2,-,-,TRBV5-1,14,CASTLEQQNYGYTF,TGCGCCAGCACCCTGGAGCAACAGAACTATGGCTACACCTTC
TRBJ2-7,-,-,TRBV7-3,15,CASSPGRAWAHEQYF,TGTGCCAGCAGCCCAGGGAGAGCCTGGGCCCACGAGCAGTACTTC
TRBJ2-7,TRBD1,-,TRBV11-2,16,CASSTAGDRPIYEQYF,TGTGCCAGCAGCACGGCAGGGGACAGACCCATTTACGAGCAGTACTTC
TRBJ1-2,-,-,TRBV11-2,13,CASGLRGRYGYTF,TGTGCCAGCGGCTTAAGGGGCCGCTATGGCTACACCTTC
TRBJ2-5,-,-,TRBV20-1,16,CSARTLDGGIQETQYF,TGCAGTGCTAGGACCCTAGACGGTGGCATACAAGAGACCCAGTACTTC
TRBJ1-5,TRBD1,-,TRBV28,14,CASSFNRGHQPQHF,TGTGCCAGCAGTTTTAACAGGGGGCATCAGCCCCAGCATTTT
TRBJ1-5,-,few,TRBV24-1,15,CATSDSGGLDQPQHF,TGTGCCACCAGTGACTCGGGGGGTCTCGATCAGCCCCAGCATTTT
TRBJ1-2,-,-,TRBV28,11,CASRREAGYTF,TGTGCCAGCAGGAGGGAGGCTGGCTACACCTTC
TRBJ2-5,-,-,TRBV20-1,16,CSARGPVRGSGETQYF,TGCAGTGCTAGAGGGCCAGTGCGAGGGAGCGGCGAGACCCAGTACTTC
TRBJ2-7,-,-,TRBV20-1,14,CSARVTATVGEQYF,TGCAGTGCTAGAGTAACGGCTACCGTAGGAGAGCAGTACTTC
TRBJ2-5,-,few,TRBV23-1,13,CASGSGAKETQYF,TGCGCCAGCGGCAGTGGAGCAAAAGAGACCCAGTACTTC
TRBJ1-1,-,-,TRBV7-9,13,CASSLAQGGEAFF,TGTGCCAGCAGCTTAGCGCAGGGAGGGGAGGCTTTCTTT